The next 19 T cell receptor beta chains were all read from a single sample in a study of cytomegalovirus exposure and HLA in healthy donors. PCR used 60 Vbeta primers and 13 Jbeta primers. Data came from immunoSEQ multiplex PCR; TCRdb stores just in-frame clones and leaves some out. The sample contains roughly 55,000 clones, over 65% of which appear only once. The sample taken for sequencing was PBMCs. The receptor source for this set is a man aged 35-49 years in good health and CMV-seropositive.

The chain employs TRBV5-4 and TRBJ2-5, with D perhaps matching TRBD1 (5 bases). V was pared by 2 bases and J by 5 bases, with 13 bases between. The CDR3 has 14 amino acids. Per the germline V gene, CDR1 is SGHNT and CDR2 is YYREEE (reference sequence). CDR3 amino acids: CASSLKGSEETQYF. The CDR3 coding sequence is TGTGCCAGCAGCTTAAAGGGGTCCGAGGAGACCCAGTACTTC.

The rearrangement uses TRBV5-1 and TRBJ2-1; 7 nucleotides line up with TRBD1. Germline V CDR1 and CDR2: SGHRS, YFSETQ. This CDR3 has 16 amino acids. After removal of 4 bases from V and 7 bases from J, the junction contained 14 bases not matched to a gene. CDR3 nucleotides: TGCGCCAGCAGCCAAGAAGGGGGCGAAAGACCTAATGAGCAGTTCTTC. This encodes CASSQEGGERPNEQFF.

The chain employs TRBV5-8 and TRBJ1-3, with 8 bases aligning to TRBD1. The CDR3 consists of 14 residues. With 4 bases clipped from V and 4 bases from J, the junction kept 4 bases outside the gene matches. Germline V gene sequence: CDR1 SGHTS, CDR2 YDEGEE. In DNA form, the CDR3 reads TGTGCCAGCAGCCAGAGGACAGGGGGAAACACCATATATTTT. Its protein is CASSQRTGGNTIYF.

This rearrangement joins TRBV7-9 to TRBJ1-2; D is perhaps TRBD1 (6 bases). In germline, CDR1 is SEHNR, CDR2 FQNEAQ (reference sequence). This CDR3 is 13 amino acids long. V lost 3 bases, J lost 8 bases, and 13 bases lay in between. CDR3 coding DNA: TGTGCCAGCAGCTTTCGCGCAGGGGAGGGCTACACCTTC. Translated: CASSFRAGEGYTF.

On this clone itself: This sample includes further DNA sequences coding for the same CDR3. The chain combines TRBV7-2 with TRBJ2-3; no definite D call. Trimming took off 5 bases at V and 1 base at J, with 10 bases between the two ends. The CDR3 is 14 amino acids. Germline loops: CDR1 SGHTA, CDR2 FQGNSA. CDR3 protein: CASSLTSGTDTQYF. CDR3 DNA sequence: TGTGCCAGCAGCCTTACCTCGGGCACAGATACGCAGTATTTT.

V usage is TRBV6-5 and J usage is TRBJ1-2; TRBD1 matches 10 bases. The V segment lost 6 bases and the J segment 4 bases; nucleotides outside the gene matches: 5. In germline, CDR1 is MNHEY, CDR2 SVGAGI. This CDR3 is 14 amino acids long. As DNA, the CDR3 is TGTGCCAGCAGCCCGACAGGGGGCGGCTATGGCTACACCTTC. Translating gives CASSPTGGGYGYTF.

This chain links TRBV5-4 with TRBJ2-5; 8 bases match TRBD2. The CDR3 is 15 amino acids. The J segment lost 5 bases and the V segment lost 1 base, leaving 7 bases of the junction unmatched. The germline V gene encodes CDR1 SGHNT and CDR2 YYREEE (reference sequence). Here the CDR3 reads CASSLSTSAEETQYF. As DNA, the CDR3 is TGTGCCAGCAGCTTGTCGACTAGCGCGGAGGAGACCCAGTACTTC.

The chain combines TRBV29-1 with TRBJ2-7, with 11 bases aligning to TRBD2. This CDR3 spans 14 amino acids. Looked up from germline, CDR1 is SQVTM and CDR2 is ANQGSEA. After removal of 2 bases from V and 5 bases from J, the junction contained 5 bases not matched to a gene. The CDR3 sequence is CSVERASGGNEQYF. CDR3 coding DNA: TGCAGCGTTGAAAGGGCTAGCGGGGGGAACGAGCAGTACTTC.

The rearrangement links TRBV7-8 to TRBJ2-7; no reliable D call. The V gene lost 4 bases and the J gene lost 0 bases, with 4 bases spanning the gap. Germline values: CDR1 SGHVS, CDR2 FQNEAQ. The CDR3 extends over 12 amino acids. CDR3 sequence: CASSSHSYEQYF. The CDR3 region has the DNA TGTGCCAGCAGCTCCCACTCCTACGAGCAGTACTTC. Full variable domain (remainder filled in from reference TRBV7-8 and TRBJ2-7): GAGVSQSPRYKVAKRGQDVALRCDPISGHVSLFWYQQALGQGPEFLTYFQNEAQLDKSGLPSDRFFAERPEGSVSTLKIQRTQQEDSAVYLCASSSHSYEQYFGPGTRLTVT.

The CDR3 bases are TGTGCCAGTAGTATCGATGACAGCTATGGCTACACCTTC. Translation: CASSIDDSYGYTF. V gene TRBV19 combines with J gene TRBJ1-2; D possibly corresponds to TRBD1 (5 bases). V shed 3 bases and J shed 4 bases, with 9 bases lying between them. The germline V gene has CDR1 LNHDA and CDR2 SQIVND (reference sequence). The CDR3 covers 13 residues.

The chain couples TRBV6-5 to TRBJ1-3, with D unclear. Trimming cost V 0 bases and J 0 bases, with 6 bases left between them. The CDR3 has 15 amino acids. Germline values: CDR1 MNHEY, CDR2 SVGAGI. The CDR3 loop reads CASSYSGSSGNTIYF. The CDR3 coding sequence is TGTGCCAGCAGTTACTCCGGGTCCTCTGGAAACACCATATATTTT.

In the case of this clone: The sample carries other DNA sequences with the same CDR3. This sequence joins TRBV7-9 and TRBJ1-5; D is undetermined. CDR1 and CDR2 from the germline V gene are SEHNR and FQNEAQ (reference sequence). The CDR3 contains 13 residues. Trimming stripped 1 base from V and 6 bases from J, with 7 bases between. CDR3 DNA sequence: TGTGCCAGCAGCTTAGGGGGAGGTCAGCCCCAGCATTTT. Its protein product is CASSLGGGQPQHF.

The chain's CDR3 is CAWTYRAPQNEQFF. As DNA, the CDR3 is TGTGCCTGGACATACAGGGCCCCTCAGAATGAGCAGTTCTTC. V gene TRBV30 combines with J gene TRBJ2-1; a weak D match, TRBD1 (6 bases). The CDR3 is made up of 14 amino acids. Per germline, CDR1 GTSNPN and CDR2 SVGIG (reference sequence). V shed 4 bases and J shed 7 bases, with 17 bases lying between them.

The chain couples TRBV19 to TRBJ1-1; D not resolved. In germline, CDR1 is LNHDA, CDR2 SQIVND (reference sequence). Trimming cost V 5 bases and J 1 base, with 8 bases left between them. The CDR3 consists of 13 residues. The CDR3 protein is CASSEETNTEAFF. In DNA form, the CDR3 reads TGTGCCAGTAGTGAGGAAACGAACACTGAAGCTTTCTTT.

This clone has a handful of counts. This rearrangement joins TRBV5-6 to TRBJ2-5; 11 bases match TRBD2. Germline CDR1 reads SGHDT; CDR2 reads YYEEEE. This CDR3 has 15 amino acids. With V trimmed by 6 bases and J by 4 bases, 8 bases remained unmatched. Here the CDR3 reads CASILLAGGGETQYF. The CDR3 DNA is TGTGCCAGCATCCTATTAGCGGGGGGGGGAGAGACCCAGTACTTC. The whole variable domain, remainder taken from reference TRBV5-6 and TRBJ2-5, is DAGVTQSPTHLIKTRGQQVTLRCSPKSGHDTVSWYQQALGQGPQFIFQYYEEEERQRGNFPDRFSGHQFPNYSSELNVNALLLGDSALYLCASILLAGGGETQYFGPGTRLLVL.

On this clone: This sample includes further DNA sequences coding for the same CDR3. J is TRBJ2-2 and V is TRBV6-5; 10 positions agree with TRBD1. The CDR3 totals 16 residues. Germline CDR1 MNHEY, CDR2 SVGAGI. V lost 0 bases and J lost 8; bases outside the gene matches: 6. The CDR3 loop is CASSYSRQGALGELFF. The CDR3 DNA reads as TGTGCCAGCAGTTACTCTCGACAGGGGGCGCTGGGGGAGCTGTTTTTT.

This rearrangement joins TRBV7-2 to TRBJ2-7; D gene unclear. The CDR3 runs 13 residues. Germline V gene data show CDR1 as SGHTA and CDR2 as FQGNSA. V was cut by 5 bases and J by 0 bases, with 8 bases left in between. CDR3 nucleotide sequence: TGTGCCAGCAGCGGAGTGAGCTCCTACGAGCAGTACTTC. Its translation is CASSGVSSYEQYF. The full variable domain, in which reference TRBV7-2 and TRBJ2-7 provide the parts outside the CDR3, is GAGVSQSPSNKVTEKGKDVELRCDPISGHTALYWYRQSLGQGLEFLIYFQGNSAPDKSGLPSDRFSAERTGGSVSTLTIQRTQQEDSAVYLCASSGVSSYEQYFGPGTRLTVT.

The chain employs TRBV6-5 and TRBJ1-4; 10 bases are shared with TRBD1. Germline CDR1 reads MNHEY; CDR2 reads SVGAGI. The CDR3 has 16 residues. V lost 0 bases and J lost 12; bases outside the gene matches: 10. The CDR3 DNA sequence: TGTGCCAGCAGTTACTCGCCCTGGTCCGGGACAGGGGAACTGTTTTTT. As protein: CASSYSPWSGTGELFF.

The V and J genes are TRBV19 and TRBJ1-2; D not resolved. V gave up 1 base and J gave up 8 bases, with 14 bases separating them. Germline loops: CDR1 LNHDA, CDR2 SQIVND (reference sequence). The CDR3 extends over 14 amino acids. The CDR3 DNA sequence: TGTGCCAGTAGTATAGGTGGCGGGCGGAGCGGCTACACCTTC. Its protein product is CASSIGGGRSGYTF.